Following are 30 T cell receptor beta chains from one sample sequenced in a study of cytomegalovirus exposure and HLA in healthy donors. The study ran its PCR with 60 Vbeta and 13 Jbeta primers. Here immunoSEQ multiplex PCR was the method, and the copy in TCRdb shows in-frame clones only, minus some. The profile shows roughly 180,000 clones, 85% of them singletons. The sequenced material came from PBMCs. Receptors were obtained from a boy aged 2 to 10 in good health and CMV-seronegative.

This chain joins TRBV10-3 and TRBJ1-1; TRBD1 is a possible D gene (5 bases). Germline CDR1 and CDR2: ENHRY and SYGVKD. This CDR3 has 16 residues. The V end lost 9 bases, the J end lost 9 bases, and 29 bases lay between the germline ends. The CDR3 sequence is CAIPPRPGGEQSQAFF. In DNA form, the CDR3 reads TGTGCCATTCCTCCTCGCCCGGGGGGAGAACAATCTCAAGCTTTCTTT.

The V gene is TRBV29-1, the J gene TRBJ2-7, with 9 bases that match TRBD1. CDR3 length: 16 amino acids. V dropped 4 bases and J dropped 5; count of bases not matched to a gene: 15. CDR1 and CDR2 (germline): SQVTM, ANQGSEA. The CDR3, as DNA: TGCAGCGTTGTCGGTTCTCAGGGGACAGGGAACCACGAGCAGTACTTC. Residues: CSVVGSQGTGNHEQYF.

The chain is built from TRBV27 and TRBJ1-2; 7 bases are shared with TRBD1. Trimming removed 4 bases from V and 0 bases from J; junction bases left unmatched: 8. CDR3 length: 16 residues. Germline loops: CDR1 MNHEY, CDR2 SMNVEV (reference sequence). The CDR3, as DNA: TGTGCCAGCAGTTCCGCCGGACAGGCCCCTAACTATGGCTACACCTTC. As protein: CASSSAGQAPNYGYTF.

The chain has TRBV11-2 and TRBJ2-3, with a tentative D call TRBD1 (6 bases). The ends were cut back, 4 bases at V and 5 bases at J, with 19 bases in the middle. Germline V gene sequence: CDR1 SGHAT, CDR2 FQNNGV. This CDR3 has 16 amino acids. CDR3 nucleotide sequence: TGTGCCAGCAGCTCCGCAACAGGGTGGGACCGAGATACGCAGTATTTT. It translates to CASSSATGWDRDTQYF.

This clone has a single count. The chain joins TRBV2 to TRBJ1-3; D perhaps matches TRBD1 (5 bases). Germline V CDR1 and CDR2: SNHLY, FYNNEI. The V and J ends lost 10 bases and 0 bases respectively, with 16 bases between them. The CDR3 covers 15 residues. The CDR3 nucleotides are TGTGCCACCCTTCCCCGGGGGGGCTCTGGAAACACCATATATTTT. Translating gives CATLPRGGSGNTIYF.

The chain links TRBV11-2 to TRBJ1-6, with unresolved D. Per the germline V gene, CDR1 is SGHAT and CDR2 is FQNNGV. V was trimmed by 1 base and J by 9 bases, leaving 10 bases between them. This CDR3 is 14 amino acids long. In DNA form, the CDR3 reads TGTGCCAGCAGCTTAGCAAGCGGCGGTTCACCCCTCCACTTT. Encoded protein: CASSLASGGSPLHF.

The rearrangement links TRBV5-1 to TRBJ2-3; D is undetermined. There are 14 residues in the CDR3. Germline V CDR1 and CDR2: SGHRS, YFSETQ. Trimming stripped 6 bases from V and 0 bases from J, with 11 bases between. This CDR3 is CASNLEASTDTQYF. The CDR3 DNA sequence: TGCGCCAGCAACTTAGAGGCTAGCACAGATACGCAGTATTTT.

This chain uses TRBV6-5 with TRBJ2-6; D perhaps matches TRBD1 (5 bases). This CDR3 region has 15 residues. The ends were cut back, 6 bases at V and 0 bases at J, with 9 bases in the middle. The germline V gene encodes CDR1 MNHEY and CDR2 SVGAGI. CDR3 amino acids: CASRRTGSGANVLTF. CDR3 in DNA: TGTGCCAGCAGGCGTACAGGCTCTGGGGCCAACGTCCTGACTTTC.

This chain joins TRBV7-8 and TRBJ1-3, with D hard to call. The germline gives CDR1 SGHVS, CDR2 FQNEAQ. Trimming shortened V by 4 bases and J by 1 base, and 8 bases separated the two germline ends. The length of the CDR3 is 14 residues. CDR3 nucleotide sequence: TGTGCCAGCAGCTCTGGGAGATCTGGAAACACCATATATTTT. Translating it yields CASSSGRSGNTIYF.

J is TRBJ2-1 and V is TRBV7-2; 9 nucleotides match TRBD2. V was pared by 2 bases and J by 2 bases, with 4 bases of the junction left unmatched. The germline V gene has CDR1 SGHTA and CDR2 FQGNSA. CDR3 length: 16 residues. The CDR3 here is CASSLRAGGTYNEQFF. The CDR3 bases are TGTGCCAGCAGCTTACGAGCGGGAGGCACCTACAATGAGCAGTTCTTC.

The rearrangement links TRBV4-1 to TRBJ2-7; 10 nucleotides match TRBD2. This CDR3 contains 16 residues. Germline CDR1 is MGHRA and CDR2 is YSYEKL. Trimming at V came to 0 bases and at J to 3 bases, leaving 5 bases not matched to a gene. The CDR3 bases are TGCGCCAGCAGCCAAGATCAACTAGCGGGAAACTACGAGCAGTACTTC. This gives the protein CASSQDQLAGNYEQYF.

In its sample, this clone was seen once. The J gene is TRBJ1-5, the V gene TRBV15; weak D call: TRBD1 (6 bases). The CDR3 is 16 amino acids. Trimming took off 0 bases at V and 4 bases at J, with 13 bases between the two ends. CDR1 is LNHNV, CDR2 YYDKDF, per germline (reference sequence). CDR3 sequence: CATSRDLWQGNQPQHF. CDR3 sequence (DNA): TGTGCCACCAGCAGAGATCTTTGGCAGGGGAATCAGCCCCAGCATTTT.

V is TRBV9 and J is TRBJ2-1; 14 nucleotides align to TRBD2. The trim removed 4 bases at V and 5 bases at J, leaving 8 bases unmatched. Per the germline V gene, CDR1 is SGDLS and CDR2 is YYNGEE. The CDR3 covers 17 residues. The CDR3 loop is CASSPRPGLAGDNEQFF. DNA for the CDR3: TGTGCCAGCAGCCCTCGACCGGGACTAGCGGGAGACAATGAGCAGTTCTTC.

The gene calls are TRBV7-2 and TRBJ1-1; a possible D gene is TRBD1 (5 bases). The ends were cut back, 5 bases at V and 0 bases at J, with 13 bases in the middle. Germline V gives CDR1 SGHTA, CDR2 FQGNSA. This CDR3 is built from 15 residues. The CDR3 sequence: CASSPPGHLNTEAFF. CDR3 bases: TGTGCCAGCAGCCCCCCCGGACACCTGAACACTGAAGCTTTCTTT.

The genes are TRBV6-1 and TRBJ2-2; 7 bases match TRBD2. Germline loops: CDR1 MNHNS, CDR2 SASEGT. The CDR3 is 17 amino acids. V lost 2 bases to trimming and J lost 3 bases; unmatched junction nucleotides: 9. The CDR3 sequence is CASSELGRRFYTGELFF. CDR3 nucleotide sequence: TGTGCCAGCAGTGAACTCGGGAGGAGGTTTTACACCGGGGAGCTGTTTTTT.

The chain combines TRBV18 with TRBJ2-7, with TRBD2 as a possible D gene (6 bases). Looked up from germline, CDR1 is KGHSH and CDR2 is LQKENI. The CDR3 has 11 amino acids. V shed 3 bases and J shed 7 bases, with 7 bases lying between them. As DNA, the CDR3 is TGTGCCAGCTCACCGGGGGGAGAGCAGTACGTC. The encoded protein is CASSPGGEQYV.

The table lists this clone with a count of one. The chain carries TRBV6-1 and TRBJ2-2; TRBD1 matches at 8 bases. The V segment lost 4 bases and the J segment 5 bases; nucleotides outside the gene matches: 9. This CDR3 is 16 amino acids long. Germline V lookup: CDR1 MNHNS, CDR2 SASEGT. CDR3 protein: CASSATGGVGTGELFF. CDR3 nucleotide sequence: TGTGCCAGCAGTGCTACAGGGGGTGTGGGGACCGGGGAGCTGTTTTTT.

This clone was recorded a few times. The chain recombines TRBV28 with TRBJ1-2, with 7 bases identical to TRBD1. In germline, CDR1 is MDHEN, CDR2 SYDVKM. The CDR3 length is 13 residues. V shed 3 bases, J shed 5 bases, and the junction held 3 bases outside the gene matches. The CDR3 loop reads CASSFGQAYGYTF. The CDR3 DNA follows: TGTGCCAGCAGTTTCGGACAGGCATATGGCTACACCTTC.

This rearrangement joins TRBV5-1 to TRBJ1-5; maybe TRBD1 (6 bases). The germline V and J ends were trimmed by 4 bases and 4 bases, with 12 bases remaining between them. The CDR3 is 14 amino acids. Germline CDR1 reads SGHRS; CDR2 reads YFSETQ. CDR3 nucleotides: TGCGCCAGCAGCCTACAGGGCGGTAATCAGCCCCAGCATTTT. Translated: CASSLQGGNQPQHF.

The rearrangement links TRBV5-1 to TRBJ1-3, with D possibly matching TRBD1 (6 bases). The length of the CDR3 is 17 residues. Germline V gene lookup returns CDR1 SGHRS and CDR2 YFSETQ. V dropped 1 base and J dropped 2 bases, with 16 bases sitting between them. CDR3 DNA: TGCGCCAGCAGCTTGTCTGCAGATTGGGGGCCTGGAAACACCATATATTTT. Protein: CASSLSADWGPGNTIYF.

This clone has just a few counts. The V call is TRBV10-3, the J call TRBJ1-1; maybe TRBD1 (5 bases). This CDR3 is built from 13 residues. V lost 3 bases and J lost 2, with 7 bases in between. Germline-derived CDR1 and CDR2 are ENHRY and SYGVKD. The CDR3, as DNA: TGTGCCATCAGTGAAGACAGAAACACTGAAGCTTTCTTT. This encodes CAISEDRNTEAFF.

The chain couples TRBV5-1 to TRBJ2-1; tentatively, D is TRBD1 (6 bases). Germline CDR1 reads SGHRS; CDR2 reads YFSETQ. The V end was cut by 0 bases, the J end by 5 bases, with 12 bases between. This CDR3 spans 15 amino acids. CDR3 in amino acids: CASSLEVTGHNEQFF. CDR3 nucleotides: TGCGCCAGCAGCTTGGAAGTGACAGGCCACAATGAGCAGTTCTTC.

The chain recombines TRBV30 with TRBJ2-7; 13 bases align to TRBD2. J was trimmed by 7 bases and V by 0 bases; bases with no gene match: 3. CDR3 length equals 14 residues. Looked up from germline, CDR1 is GTSNPN and CDR2 is SVGIG (reference sequence). DNA for the CDR3: TGTGCCTGGAGTGTCCTACTAGCGGGAGGGGAGCAGTACTTC. Protein sequence: CAWSVLLAGGEQYF.

The rearrangement links TRBV10-2 to TRBJ1-2, with 9 bases fitting TRBD1. The CDR3 has 14 amino acids. CDR1 WSHSY and CDR2 SAAADI come from the germline V gene. Trimming removed 6 bases from V and 1 base from J; junction bases left unmatched: 3. For the CDR3, the DNA is TGCGCCAGCAGCGACAGGGGGGATAACTATGGCTACACCTTC. It translates to CASSDRGDNYGYTF.

This sequence joins TRBV28 and TRBJ1-5, with D unresolved. Germline V gives CDR1 MDHEN, CDR2 SYDVKM. V lost 4 bases to trimming and J lost 5 bases, with 21 bases between them. The CDR3 has 17 residues. CDR3 region: CASSSEGANLRYQPQHF. As DNA, the CDR3 is TGTGCCAGCAGTTCCGAGGGAGCAAACTTGCGCTATCAGCCCCAGCATTTT.

The chain couples TRBV5-6 to TRBJ2-5; maybe TRBD1 (5 bases). The CDR3 covers 18 residues. Trimming cost V 1 base and J 6 bases, with 25 bases left between them. Germline lookup yields CDR1 SGHDT and CDR2 YYEEEE. The DNA for the CDR3 is TGTGCCAGCAGCTTGAAGGCCAGGGCTCCCCTCGCTCCAAAGACCCAGTACTTC. Amino acids: CASSLKARAPLAPKTQYF.

This clone was recorded a few times. The chain has TRBV7-2 and TRBJ1-1, with D maybe TRBD1 (5 bases). The CDR3 spans 19 residues. Germline V gives CDR1 SGHTA, CDR2 FQGNSA. V was clipped by 1 base and J by 10 bases, with 31 bases between them. The CDR3: CASSLGRPGPTPRAGGAFF. CDR3 nucleotide sequence: TGTGCCAGCAGCTTAGGGCGGCCGGGCCCAACCCCGCGTGCCGGGGGAGCTTTCTTT.

The V and J genes are TRBV7-9 and TRBJ2-2, with no clear D. The V end lost 7 bases, the J end lost 7 bases, and 7 bases lay between the germline ends. The length of the CDR3 is 11 residues. CDR1 is SEHNR and CDR2 is FQNEAQ in the germline V gene (reference sequence). CDR3 sequence (DNA): TGTGCCAGCAACCTAGGCGGGGAGCTGTTTTTT. It is translated as CASNLGGELFF.

This sequence joins TRBV6-5 and TRBJ2-1; TRBD2 is a possible D gene (6 bases). V lost 6 bases and J lost 7, with 19 bases in between. Per the germline V gene, CDR1 is MNHEY and CDR2 is SVGAGI. The CDR3 is 15 amino acids. The CDR3 protein is CASSPSVQSRNEQFF. As DNA, the CDR3 is TGTGCCAGCAGCCCTAGCGTCCAAAGTAGGAATGAGCAGTTCTTC.

The chain joins TRBV30 to TRBJ1-4; 7 nucleotides align to TRBD1. V shed 2 bases and J 8 bases; nucleotides not matched to a gene: 8. The CDR3 sequence is 14 residues long. Germline V gives CDR1 GTSNPN, CDR2 SVGIG (reference sequence). DNA for the CDR3: TGTGCCTGGAGTTCGACAGGGTTGCGCGAAAAACTGTTTTTT. Translation gives CAWSSTGLREKLFF.